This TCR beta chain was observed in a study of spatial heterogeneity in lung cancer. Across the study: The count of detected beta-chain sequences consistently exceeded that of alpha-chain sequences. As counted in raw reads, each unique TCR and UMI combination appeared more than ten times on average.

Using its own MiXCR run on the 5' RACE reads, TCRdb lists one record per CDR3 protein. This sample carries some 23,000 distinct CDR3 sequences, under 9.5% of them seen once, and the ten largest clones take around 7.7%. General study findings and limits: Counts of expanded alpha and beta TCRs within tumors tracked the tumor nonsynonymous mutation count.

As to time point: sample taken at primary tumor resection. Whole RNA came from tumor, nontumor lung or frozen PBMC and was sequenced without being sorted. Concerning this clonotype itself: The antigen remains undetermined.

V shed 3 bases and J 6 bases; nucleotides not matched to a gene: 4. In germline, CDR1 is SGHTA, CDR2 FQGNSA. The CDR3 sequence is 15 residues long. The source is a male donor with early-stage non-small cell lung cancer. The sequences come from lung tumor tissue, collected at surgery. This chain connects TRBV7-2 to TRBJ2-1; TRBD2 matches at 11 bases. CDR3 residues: CASSFVLAGGNEQFF. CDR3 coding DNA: TGTGCCAGCAGCTTCGTTCTAGCGGGAGGCAATGAGCAGTTCTTC.